Listed here is a single T cell receptor (beta chain). What it binds is not known. V was trimmed by 3 bases and J by 2 bases, leaving 21 bases between them. Looked up from germline, CDR1 is SGHDT and CDR2 is YYEEEE. There are 17 residues in the CDR3. These data originate in a study of T cell repertoires in cytomegalovirus infection. Overall study context: HLA-C-restricted CMV epitopes, recently identified, and well-studied HLA-B-restricted ones were used by the study. Carrying CMV and the relevant HLA type showed in public TCR beta signatures. Study outcomes and limitations: Dominant in the ex vivo response were TCR beta clonotypes restricted by HLA-C and specific for CMV.

TCRdb re-called the reads with MiXCR, one entry per CDR3 protein. The table has 30,000 to 40,000 distinct CDR3 sequences, about 48% seen once; the top ten hold approximately 90%. The chain couples TRBV5-6 to TRBJ2-7, with D tentatively TRBD2 (5 bases). Material: CD8+ T cells from cultured PBMCs, obtained from culture after CMV antigen stimulation. The clonotype was recovered from a human donor in good health (CMV status not recorded). Some clones in this sample may be carry-over from other donors' samples. Written as DNA, the CDR3 is TGTGCCAGCAGCTATCCTAGAGGCACGGAGGTTCCCTACGAGCAGTACTTC. Amino acid sequence: CASSYPRGTEVPYEQYF.